This T cell receptor beta chain is drawn from a study of T cell repertoires in cytomegalovirus infection. In the study overall: Through public TCR beta signatures, both CMV infection and matching HLA type were indicated.

From the reads, TCRdb called clonotypes with MiXCR, one entry per CDR3 protein. Seen here are just under 500,000 distinct CDR3 sequences, about 33% observed once, and the top ten hold about a sixth. Regarding the study as a whole: Within the response measured ex vivo, HLA-C-restricted CMV-specific TCR beta clonotypes were dominant.

A note on this clonotype: Its antigen is unidentified.

This CDR3 has 16 residues. CDR1 is MNHEY, CDR2 SMNVEV, per germline (reference sequence). V gave up 5 bases and J gave up 0 bases, with 16 bases separating them. The sequence came from a human donor in good health (CMV status not recorded). Some clones in this sample may be carry-over from other donors' samples. V is TRBV27 and J is TRBJ2-5, with D possibly being TRBD2 (5 bases). The sequencing here drew on cultured PBMCs, taken from culture after CMV antigen stimulation. The DNA of the CDR3 is TGTGCCAGCAGTCCCTGGGTAGCGAGGTACCAAGAGACCCAGTACTTC. This translates into CASSPWVARYQETQYF.